The next 13 T cell receptor beta chains were all read from a single sample in a study of cytomegalovirus exposure and HLA in healthy donors. Researchers ran the PCR with 60 Vbeta and 13 Jbeta primers. Data came from immunoSEQ multiplex PCR; TCRdb stores just in-frame clones and leaves some out. The sample holds fewer than 150,000 clones, approximately 73% seen once. The sample comprised PBMCs. Every receptor here comes from a human donor in good health.

The rearrangement links TRBV6-1 to TRBJ2-2, with D maybe TRBD1 (8 bases). V lost 4 bases, J lost 6 bases, and 24 bases lay in between. The CDR3 length is 18 residues. CDR1 is MNHNS, CDR2 SASEGT, per germline. CDR3 nucleotide sequence: TGTGCCAGCAGTGGCGGGGGTAGGAACAGGGGGATTGCCGGGGAGCTGTTTTTT. This translates into CASSGGGRNRGIAGELFF.

The DNA of the CDR3 is TGTGCCAGCAGCTTAGGTCAGGGTATTGACGAGCAGTACTTC. It codes for CASSLGQGIDEQYF. The chain has TRBV11-2 and TRBJ2-7, with D maybe TRBD1 (5 bases). The V end lost 1 base, the J end lost 5 bases, and 12 bases lay between the germline ends. This CDR3 region has 14 residues. Germline CDR1 reads SGHAT; CDR2 reads FQNNGV.

The genes are TRBV7-8 and TRBJ2-3; 12 bases are shared with TRBD1. Per germline, CDR1 SGHVS and CDR2 FQNEAQ. There are 20 residues in the CDR3. J gave up 2 bases and V 5 bases, and 17 bases lay outside the gene matches. The CDR3 region has the DNA TGTGCCAGCAGCCAAAGCCCGGGACAGGGGGCTTTTGGTCTCACAGATACGCAGTATTTT. It yields the protein CASSQSPGQGAFGLTDTQYF.

The V gene is TRBV11-2, the J gene TRBJ1-2, with D perhaps matching TRBD1 (5 bases). CDR1 and CDR2 from the germline V gene are SGHAT and FQNNGV. The CDR3 runs to 14 residues. The V end lost 3 bases, the J end lost 4 bases, and 12 bases lay between the germline ends. CDR3 in DNA: TGTGCCAGCAGCTTTAGTCAGGGAGGCTATGGCTACACCTTC. Translating it yields CASSFSQGGYGYTF.

The chain is built from TRBV4-2 and TRBJ2-2; D unclear. The CDR3 covers 14 residues. Trimming cost V 0 bases and J 7 bases, with 9 bases left between them. Germline CDR1 reads LGHNA; CDR2 reads YNFKEQ. The CDR3 DNA follows: TGTGCCAGCAGCCAAGATTTGCAGGTCGGGGAGCTGTTTTTT. The encoded protein is CASSQDLQVGELFF.

The genes are TRBV6-5 and TRBJ2-1; the D is unclear. Looked up from germline, CDR1 is MNHEY and CDR2 is SVGAGI. There are 16 residues in the CDR3. The ends were cut back, 1 base at V and 4 bases at J, with 14 bases in the middle. Written as DNA, the CDR3 is TGTGCCAGCAGTTACTTTCGTTTGGCCAAGTACAATGAGCAGTTCTTC. Its protein is CASSYFRLAKYNEQFF.

The chain joins TRBV13 to TRBJ2-2; TRBD2 matches at 15 bases. The CDR3 runs 17 residues. CDR1 is PRHDT, CDR2 FYEKMQ, per germline (reference sequence). The junction had 4 bases not matched to a gene; V was cut back by 5 bases and J by 3 bases. CDR3 in amino acids: CASSARTSGRDTGELFF. The CDR3 bases are TGTGCCAGCAGCGCGCGGACTAGCGGGAGGGACACCGGGGAGCTGTTTTTT.

This chain uses TRBV6-1 with TRBJ1-2, with D maybe TRBD1 (5 bases). The CDR3 is made up of 16 amino acids. V dropped 4 bases and J dropped 6 bases, with 21 bases sitting between them. Germline CDR1 MNHNS, CDR2 SASEGT. CDR3: CASSAPGTLGQDGYTF. The CDR3 bases are TGTGCCAGCAGTGCCCCCGGGACTCTAGGGCAGGATGGCTACACCTTC.

This clone was observed a handful of times. CDR3 in amino acids: CASSLTTLSEQYF. DNA for the CDR3: TGTGCCAGCAGCTTAACCACTTTGTCCGAGCAGTACTTC. The genes are TRBV7-3 and TRBJ2-5; D is undetermined. The tail of the sequence fits TRBJ2-7 better, so the J call may be wrong. The CDR3 contains 13 residues. Germline loops: CDR1 SGHTA, CDR2 FQGTGA.

The J gene is TRBJ2-7, the V gene TRBV6-4; D gene uncertain. V gave up 5 bases and J gave up 0 bases, with 8 bases separating them. CDR3 length: 13 residues. Germline lookup yields CDR1 MRHNA and CDR2 SNTAGT. For the CDR3, the DNA is TGTGCCAGCAGTCCAGGTAGCTCCTACGAGCAGTACTTC. This codes for CASSPGSSYEQYF.

The chain is built from TRBV7-2 and TRBJ1-2, with TRBD1 identical over 8 bases. Germline lookup yields CDR1 SGHTA and CDR2 FQGNSA. This CDR3 has 14 amino acids. Trimming took 5 bases from V and 5 from J; bases not matched to a gene: 7. The CDR3 sequence is CASSRPRTGYGYTF. The CDR3 bases are TGTGCCAGCAGCCGTCCTAGGACAGGGTATGGCTACACCTTC.

The rearrangement joins TRBV30 to TRBJ1-1, with 9 bases matching TRBD1. The CDR3 spans 13 residues. Losses at the gene ends were 4 bases for V and 3 bases for J; bases not matched to a gene: 3. CDR1 and CDR2 from the germline V gene are GTSNPN and SVGIG (reference sequence). The CDR3 spells CAWTRQGDTEAFF. Here the CDR3 DNA reads TGTGCCTGGACCCGACAGGGGGACACTGAAGCTTTCTTT.

This clone was counted between two and nine times. This chain connects TRBV5-1 to TRBJ2-7; 10 bases are a match to TRBD1. This CDR3 has 14 amino acids. V trimming: 0 bases; J trimming: 6 bases; junction bases outside the gene matches: 3. Germline values: CDR1 SGHRS, CDR2 YFSETQ. The DNA for the CDR3 is TGCGCCAGCAGCTTGGCGGGGACAGGGGTCGAGCAGTACTTC. Translated: CASSLAGTGVEQYF.